The next 10 T cell receptor beta chains were all read from a single sample in a study of PD-L1 blockade in urothelial cancer (dated by TCRdb to 2017 to 2019). Libraries were built with the immunoSEQ multiplex PCR assay. Sourced from immuneACCESS, this table was stored by TCRdb with only in-frame sequences that have V and J called. A share of the clones is absent; for the studies checked, an unresolved V gene accounts for under half, and the remainder has no known explanation. This sample lists 50,000 or so clones; approximately 83% were detected once. In total, the top ten clones hold roughly 17% of the sample. Here the sequenced sample was PBMCs, taken around atezolizumab (anti-PD-L1) treatment. The source is a man aged 55 to 70 with urothelial cancer.

The J gene is TRBJ2-7, the V gene TRBV27; TRBD2 matches at 13 bases. The CDR3 totals 16 residues. The junction had 1 base not matched to a gene; V was cut back by 0 bases and J by 2 bases. Germline V lookup: CDR1 MNHEY, CDR2 SMNVEV (reference sequence). CDR3 residues: CASSLSLAGGTYEQYF. The CDR3 DNA reads as TGTGCCAGCAGTTTATCACTAGCGGGAGGGACCTACGAGCAGTACTTC.

As for this clone: A junction end diverges from the germline sequence, so it may reflect a read error. V is TRBV7-7 and J is TRBJ2-2, with D possibly matching TRBD2 (6 bases). This CDR3 contains 17 residues. Germline V gives CDR1 SSHAT, CDR2 FNYEAQ (reference sequence). The CDR3 spells CASSLLPPSVPTGELFF. CDR3 nucleotides: TGTGCTAGCAGCTTACTTCCCCCTAGCGTCCCCACCGGGGAGCTGTTTTTT.

The rearrangement joins TRBV11-2 to TRBJ2-7; 7 positions agree with TRBD1. Germline-derived CDR1 and CDR2 are SGHAT and FQNNGV. This CDR3 has 15 residues. The V segment lost 5 bases and the J segment 7 bases; nucleotides outside the gene matches: 14. The CDR3 here is CASSPLDRAVGEQYF. The CDR3 region has the DNA TGTGCCAGCAGCCCCCTTGACAGGGCCGTCGGGGAGCAGTACTTC.

V usage is TRBV6-1 and J usage is TRBJ1-4; D gene ambiguous. The CDR3 sequence is 14 residues long. Germline loops: CDR1 MNHNS, CDR2 SASEGT. Trimming removed 3 bases at V and 2 bases at J, with 7 bases between. The CDR3 DNA follows: TGTGCCAGCAGTGACGTGAGGACTAATGAAAAACTGTTTTTT. Translated: CASSDVRTNEKLFF.

The rearrangement joins TRBV2 to TRBJ1-4; tentatively, D is TRBD1 (6 bases). The CDR3 contains 16 residues. Trimming stripped 6 bases from V and 7 bases from J, with 21 bases between. CDR1 and CDR2 (germline): SNHLY, FYNNEI. CDR3 loop: CASSARTRRGGEKLFF. DNA of the CDR3: TGTGCCAGCAGCGCCCGGACACGCAGAGGGGGTGAAAAACTGTTTTTT. The complete variable domain, with remaining parts taken from reference TRBV2 and TRBJ1-4, reads EPEVTQTPSHQVTQMGQEVILRCVPISNHLYFYWYRQILGQKVEFLVSFYNNEISEKSEIFDDQFSVERPDGSNFTLKIRSTKLEDSAMYFCASSARTRRGGEKLFFGSGTQLSVL.

The gene calls are TRBV5-1 and TRBJ1-2; unclear D gene. The CDR3 spans 17 residues. V lost 0 bases and J lost 2, with 17 bases in between. CDR1 is SGHRS, CDR2 YFSETQ, per germline. CDR3 region: CASSLATAVATNYGYTF. In DNA form, the CDR3 reads TGCGCCAGCAGCTTGGCCACGGCGGTAGCTACCAACTATGGCTACACCTTC.

The V and J genes are TRBV27 and TRBJ2-7, with 14 bases lining up with TRBD2. The trim removed 5 bases at V and 4 bases at J, leaving 7 bases unmatched. CDR1 is MNHEY, CDR2 SMNVEV, per germline (reference sequence). The CDR3 is 16 amino acids. The CDR3 is CASSKGGTSGGYEQYF. The CDR3 nucleotides read TGTGCCAGCAGTAAGGGGGGGACTAGCGGGGGTTACGAGCAGTACTTC.

The rearrangement joins TRBV2 to TRBJ2-1; 9 positions match TRBD2. The CDR3 is made up of 15 amino acids. The V segment lost 4 bases and the J segment 7 bases; nucleotides outside the gene matches: 8. Germline loops: CDR1 SNHLY, CDR2 FYNNEI. CDR3 sequence (DNA): TGTGCCAGCAGTGTTAGCGGGAGTAACCGAAATGAGCAGTTCTTC. Its translation is CASSVSGSNRNEQFF.

V usage is TRBV7-8 and J usage is TRBJ2-2, with 10 bases matching TRBD2. This CDR3 has 16 amino acids. Germline V lookup: CDR1 SGHVS, CDR2 FQNEAQ. The V segment lost 3 bases and the J segment 3 bases; nucleotides outside the gene matches: 4. CDR3 bases: TGTGCCAGCAGCTTTAGCGGGGGGCGCTACACCGGGGAGCTGTTTTTT. Translating gives CASSFSGGRYTGELFF.

This clone was recorded once. J is TRBJ2-1 and V is TRBV29-1, with 7 positions matching TRBD2. Unmatched junction bases numbered 11, after V lost 6 bases and J lost 6 bases. The CDR3 spans 14 residues. Germline values: CDR1 SQVTM, CDR2 ANQGSEA. Written as DNA, the CDR3 is TGCAGCGTCCTAAGGGGAGGGACGAGCAATGAGCAGTTCTTC. Its protein is CSVLRGGTSNEQFF.